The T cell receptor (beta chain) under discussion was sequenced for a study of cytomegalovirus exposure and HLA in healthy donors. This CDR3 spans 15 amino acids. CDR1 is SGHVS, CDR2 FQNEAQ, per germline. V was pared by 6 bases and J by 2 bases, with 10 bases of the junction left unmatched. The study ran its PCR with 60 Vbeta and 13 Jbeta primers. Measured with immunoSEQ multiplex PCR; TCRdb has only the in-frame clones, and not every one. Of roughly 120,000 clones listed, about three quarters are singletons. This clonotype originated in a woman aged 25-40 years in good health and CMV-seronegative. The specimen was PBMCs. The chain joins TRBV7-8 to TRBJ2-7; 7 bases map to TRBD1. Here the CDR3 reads CASRSDRARPYEQYF. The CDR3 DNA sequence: TGTGCCAGCAGATCTGACAGGGCCAGACCCTACGAGCAGTACTTC. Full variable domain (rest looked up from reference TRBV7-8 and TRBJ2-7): GAGVSQSPRYKVAKRGQDVALRCDPISGHVSLFWYQQALGQGPEFLTYFQNEAQLDKSGLPSDRFFAERPEGSVSTLKIQRTQQEDSAVYLCASRSDRARPYEQYFGPGTRLTVT.